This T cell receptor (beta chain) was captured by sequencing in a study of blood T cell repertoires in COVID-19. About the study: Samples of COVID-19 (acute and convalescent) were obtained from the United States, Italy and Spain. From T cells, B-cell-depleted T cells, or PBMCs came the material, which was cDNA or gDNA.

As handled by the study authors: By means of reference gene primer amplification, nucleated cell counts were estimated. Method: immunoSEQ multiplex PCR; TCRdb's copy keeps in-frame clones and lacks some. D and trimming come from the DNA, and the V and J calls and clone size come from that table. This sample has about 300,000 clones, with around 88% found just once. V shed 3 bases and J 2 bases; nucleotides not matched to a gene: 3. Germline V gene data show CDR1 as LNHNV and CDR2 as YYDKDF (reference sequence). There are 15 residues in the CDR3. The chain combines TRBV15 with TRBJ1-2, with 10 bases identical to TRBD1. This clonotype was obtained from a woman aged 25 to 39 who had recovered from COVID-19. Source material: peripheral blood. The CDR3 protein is CATSRRTGGNYGYTF. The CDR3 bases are TGTGCCACCAGCAGGCGGACAGGGGGGAACTATGGCTACACCTTC.